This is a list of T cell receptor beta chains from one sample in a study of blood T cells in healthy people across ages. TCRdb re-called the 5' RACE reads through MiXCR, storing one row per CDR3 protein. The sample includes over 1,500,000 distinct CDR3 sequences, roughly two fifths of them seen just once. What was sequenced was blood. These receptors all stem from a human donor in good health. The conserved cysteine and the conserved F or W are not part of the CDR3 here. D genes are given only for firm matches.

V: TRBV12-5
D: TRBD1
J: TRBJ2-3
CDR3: ASGSTTGTGVRTDTQY

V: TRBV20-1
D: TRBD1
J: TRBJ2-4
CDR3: SAKSPRQGRIQY

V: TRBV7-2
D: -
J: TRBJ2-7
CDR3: ASSLLGINEQY

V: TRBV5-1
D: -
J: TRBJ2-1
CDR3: ASSLAIISSYNEQF

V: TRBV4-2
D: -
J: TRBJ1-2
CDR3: ASNEGPMGYGYT

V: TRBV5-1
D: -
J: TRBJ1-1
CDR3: ASKEPNTEAF

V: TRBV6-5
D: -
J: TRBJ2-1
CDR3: ASSYSGGAEQF

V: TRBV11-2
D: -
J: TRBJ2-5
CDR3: ASSRWVAQETQY

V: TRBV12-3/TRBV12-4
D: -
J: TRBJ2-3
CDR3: ASRRLGYDTQY

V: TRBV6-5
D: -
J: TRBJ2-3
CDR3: ASSYQPTGTDTQY

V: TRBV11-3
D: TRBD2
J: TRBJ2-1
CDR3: ATRTSGGARNNEQF

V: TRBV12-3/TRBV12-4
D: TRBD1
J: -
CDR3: AGSTTGGGYYEQY

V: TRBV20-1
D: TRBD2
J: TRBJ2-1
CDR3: SARGRENSYDEQF

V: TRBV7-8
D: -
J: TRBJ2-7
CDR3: ASSLDQNYEQY

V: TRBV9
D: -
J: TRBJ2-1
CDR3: ASSLTQWGFDEQF

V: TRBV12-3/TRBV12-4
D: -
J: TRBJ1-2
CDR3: ASSPSSGRYGYT

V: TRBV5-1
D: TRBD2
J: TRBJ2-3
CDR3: ASSPRVGTSSLFTQY

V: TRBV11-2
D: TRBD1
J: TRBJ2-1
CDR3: AGSLSYRGQSYEQF

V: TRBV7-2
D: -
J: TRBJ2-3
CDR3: ASSLVIPTDTQY

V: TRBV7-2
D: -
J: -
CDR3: ASSLAFPNEQY

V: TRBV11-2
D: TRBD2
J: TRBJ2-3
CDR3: ASSLRGGAWVDTQY

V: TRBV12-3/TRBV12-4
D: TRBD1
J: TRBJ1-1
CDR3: ASSFDRQGVSSNTEAF

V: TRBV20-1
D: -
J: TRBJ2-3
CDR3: SAFHTDTQY

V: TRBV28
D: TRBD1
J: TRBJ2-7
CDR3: ASKTGTGSYEQY

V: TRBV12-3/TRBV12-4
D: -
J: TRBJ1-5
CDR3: ASSLGGRQPQH

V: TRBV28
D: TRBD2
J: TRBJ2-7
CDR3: ASSLYGGYSSYEQY

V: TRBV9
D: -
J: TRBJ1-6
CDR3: ASSAHEVQTRKPLH

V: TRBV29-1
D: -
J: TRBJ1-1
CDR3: RVEGGNTEAF

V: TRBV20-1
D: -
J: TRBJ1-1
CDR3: SAREGSPRTEAF

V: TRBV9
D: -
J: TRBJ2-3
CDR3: ASSPSFRVSTDTQY

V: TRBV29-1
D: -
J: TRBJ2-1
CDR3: SVEPGLASSYNEQF

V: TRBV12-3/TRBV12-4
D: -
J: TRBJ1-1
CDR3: ASSFRSGGEAF

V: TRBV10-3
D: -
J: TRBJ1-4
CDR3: AISPGEGNEKLF

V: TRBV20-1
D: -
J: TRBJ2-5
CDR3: SARDVRIQETQY

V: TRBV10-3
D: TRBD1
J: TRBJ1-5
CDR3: AISESGDRGRGQPQH

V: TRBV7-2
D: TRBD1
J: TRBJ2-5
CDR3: ASSLVRDRKETQY

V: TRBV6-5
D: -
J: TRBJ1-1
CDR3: ASGAGTLTEAF

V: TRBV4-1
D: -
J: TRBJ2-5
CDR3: ASSLTMGSWETQY

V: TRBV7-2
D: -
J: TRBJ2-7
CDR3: ASSHRQALHSYEQY

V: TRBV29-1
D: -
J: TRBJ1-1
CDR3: SVYPQANTEAF

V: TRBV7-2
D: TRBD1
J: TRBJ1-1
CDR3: AVEGARGDTEAF

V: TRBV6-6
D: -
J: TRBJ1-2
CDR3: ASRIWDGYT

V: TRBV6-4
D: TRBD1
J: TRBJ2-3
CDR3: ASSYRQGVGYTQY

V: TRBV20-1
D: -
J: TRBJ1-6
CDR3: SARVLNSPLH

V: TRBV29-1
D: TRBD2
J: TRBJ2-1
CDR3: SVDTSGGYNEQF

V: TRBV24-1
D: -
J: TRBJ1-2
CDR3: ATSDGGADGYT

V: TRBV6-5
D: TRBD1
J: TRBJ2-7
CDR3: ASSTTGVSYEQY

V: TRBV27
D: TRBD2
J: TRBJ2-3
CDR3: ASSPPGLASDTQY

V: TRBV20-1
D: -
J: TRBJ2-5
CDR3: SAVATGLIRETQY

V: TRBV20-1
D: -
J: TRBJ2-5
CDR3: SARKSGSRLGETQY

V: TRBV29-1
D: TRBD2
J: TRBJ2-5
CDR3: SITERGGRETQY

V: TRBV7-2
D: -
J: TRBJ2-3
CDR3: ASSLANRGEWAQY

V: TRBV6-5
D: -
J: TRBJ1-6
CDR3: ASSTQGDSPLH

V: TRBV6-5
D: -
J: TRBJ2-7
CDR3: ASGTEYEQY

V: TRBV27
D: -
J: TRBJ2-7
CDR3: ASNPVLFYYEQY

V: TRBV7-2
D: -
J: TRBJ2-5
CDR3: ASSPDSHQETQY

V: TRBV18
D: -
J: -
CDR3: ASSPRDRSAYEQY